What follows describes a single T cell receptor (beta chain). This specimen comes from a study of technical replicates of blood from several donors. This CDR3 has 15 amino acids. V was trimmed by 2 bases and J by 3 bases, leaving 14 bases between them. CDR1 is SGHVS, CDR2 FNYEAQ, per germline. Produced via immunoSEQ multiplex PCR; TCRdb's table is partial and in-frame only. The table has about 82,000 clones, roughly 90% seen once. Sequencing was carried out using T cells isolated from PBMCs. The chain employs TRBV7-6 and TRBJ2-7; possible D gene TRBD2, 6 bases. The receptor comes from a human donor in good health. The CDR3 loop reads CASSLTHRTNYEQYF. CDR3 coding DNA: TGTGCCAGCAGCTTAACGCACAGGACTAACTACGAGCAGTACTTC.